A single sample gave rise to the 26 T cell receptor beta chains below, sequenced in a study of blood T cells in healthy people across ages (dated by TCRdb to between 2014 and 2016). To prepare the library, 5' RACE was applied. For sequencing, an Illumina HiSeq 2500 was employed. A second PCR of roughly 6 to 12 cycles was run with a J-beta primer mix and a sample-barcoded 5' primer. Clones were called with MiXCR by TCRdb after fastp trimmed the public reads at Q25, and only in-frame beta chains were retained. Each record represents a unique CDR3 protein, reported with the most common genes and DNA among its rows. Recorded for this sample are about 1.4 million distinct CDR3 sequences; around 59% of them occurred a single time. The ten top clones hold 6.5% to 8.5% of the sample. Sequenced material: blood. All receptors come from a young man in good health.

The rearrangement joins TRBV12-3 or TRBV12-4 to TRBJ1-5; D not certain. The V and J ends lost 1 base and 8 bases respectively, with 6 bases between them. The CDR3 is made up of 12 amino acids. The CDR3 region is CASSLGIEPQHF. CDR3 nucleotides: TGTGCCAGCAGTTTAGGGATTGAGCCCCAGCATTTT.

The CDR3 nucleotides read TGCAGTGCTAGAGATTTAGGGGCCGGGTACAATGAGCAGTTCTTC. Translating gives CSARDLGAGYNEQFF. J is TRBJ2-1 and V is TRBV20-1; D perhaps matches TRBD1 (5 bases). This CDR3 has 15 amino acids. Per germline, CDR1 DFQATT and CDR2 SNEGSKA (reference sequence). V lost 0 bases and J lost 4, with 13 bases in between.

The chain carries TRBV7-2 and TRBJ2-6; 7 nucleotides agree with TRBD1. V was clipped by 3 bases and J by 0 bases; unmatched bases: 11. Looked up from germline, CDR1 is SGHTA and CDR2 is FQGNSA. The CDR3 consists of 19 residues. The CDR3: CASSFPGGRQGSGANVLTF. The CDR3 DNA reads as TGTGCCAGCAGCTTTCCAGGTGGCAGACAGGGCTCTGGGGCCAACGTCCTGACTTTC. The full variable domain, in which reference TRBV7-2 and TRBJ2-6 provide the parts outside the CDR3, is GAGVSQSPSNKVTEKGKDVELRCDPISGHTALYWYRQSLGQGLEFLIYFQGNSAPDKSGLPSDRFSAERTGGSVSTLTIQRTQQEDSAVYLCASSFPGGRQGSGANVLTFGAGSRLTVL.

The chain employs TRBV5-1 and TRBJ2-7, with TRBD1 matching 10 bases. The CDR3 is 15 residues long. Losses at the gene ends were 3 bases for V and 5 bases for J; bases not matched to a gene: 8. CDR1 and CDR2 from the germline V gene are SGHRS and YFSETQ. The CDR3 spells CASSSGDRGFNEQYF. In DNA form, the CDR3 reads TGCGCCAGCAGCTCAGGGGACAGGGGTTTCAACGAGCAGTACTTC.

A few counts support this clonotype. The genes are TRBV28 and TRBJ2-5, with TRBD1 as a possible D gene (6 bases). V lost 5 bases and J lost 5, with 15 bases in between. Germline CDR1 MDHEN, CDR2 SYDVKM. The CDR3 loop spans 14 amino acids. The CDR3 coding sequence is TGTGCCAGCAGTCAACGTGGGGGCAGTGAGACCCAGTACTTC. Protein product: CASSQRGGSETQYF.

The chain recombines TRBV11-2 with TRBJ1-1; D is unclear. CDR1 is SGHAT and CDR2 is FQNNGV in the germline V gene. This CDR3 has 15 residues. Trimming removed 4 bases at V and 1 base at J, with 13 bases between. CDR3 DNA sequence: TGTGCCAGCAGCTCGAATCGACTCACGAACACTGAAGCTTTCTTT. Protein product: CASSSNRLTNTEAFF.

This clonotype is a singleton in its sample. The chain carries TRBV7-9 and TRBJ2-5; either TRBD1 or TRBD2 may supply D (5 bases each). Trimming left V 5 bases short and J 11 bases short, with 21 bases between. Per germline, CDR1 SEHNR and CDR2 FQNEAQ (reference sequence). The CDR3 extends over 14 amino acids. The CDR3 region has the DNA TGTGCCAGCAGCCCGGGGCAGATCGTGGAGGCGCAGTACTTC. Protein product: CASSPGQIVEAQYF.

This clonotype showed up many times. The chain has TRBV10-3 and TRBJ2-3; no reliable D call. Trimming took 4 bases from V and 4 from J, leaving 6 bases between them. This CDR3 is built from 12 residues. Germline V gene sequence: CDR1 ENHRY, CDR2 SYGVKD. The DNA of the CDR3 is TGTGCCATCAGTGGAACCCCAGATACGCAGTATTTT. It encodes CAISGTPDTQYF.

The V and J genes are TRBV29-1 and TRBJ1-2, with D possibly matching TRBD1 (5 bases). Germline CDR1 SQVTM, CDR2 ANQGSEA. CDR3 length: 16 amino acids. Here the CDR3 DNA reads TGCAGTGCGACGGGGTCTCAACAGGTCCCTAACTATGGCTACACCTTC. It encodes CSATGSQQVPNYGYTF.

The chain couples TRBV11-3 to TRBJ2-1, with 7 bases aligning to TRBD2. CDR3 size: 12 residues. The V gene end was trimmed by 5 bases and the J gene end by 12 bases; junction bases not matched to a gene: 7. In germline, CDR1 is SGHNT, CDR2 YENEEA. CDR3 nucleotides: TGTGCCAGCAGCCCCGAGCGCGGGGGGCAGTTCTTC. Its translation: CASSPERGGQFF.

V is TRBV5-6 and J is TRBJ2-3; TRBD1 matches at 8 bases. The CDR3 has 13 residues. V shed 4 bases, J shed 5 bases, and the junction held 3 bases outside the gene matches. Germline V gene sequence: CDR1 SGHDT, CDR2 YYEEEE. The CDR3 sequence: CASSQGAKDTQYF. Written as DNA, the CDR3 is TGTGCCAGCAGCCAGGGGGCGAAAGATACGCAGTATTTT.

The chain is built from TRBV20-1 and TRBJ2-7; D unclear. Germline V gene sequence: CDR1 DFQATT, CDR2 SNEGSKA (reference sequence). V was pared by 3 bases and J by 4 bases, with 13 bases between. The CDR3 loop spans 13 amino acids. For the CDR3, the DNA is TGCAGTGCTAGGATACATCCCTCATACGAGCAGTACTTC. Its translation is CSARIHPSYEQYF.

This clonotype was seen only a few times. CDR3 nucleotides: TGCAGCGTGGGGGCTGTACAGGATAACTACGAGCAGTACTTC. It yields the protein CSVGAVQDNYEQYF. The chain joins TRBV29-1 to TRBJ2-7; a weak D match, TRBD1 (6 bases). Trimming removed 6 bases from V and 3 bases from J, with 18 bases in between. Germline CDR1 SQVTM, CDR2 ANQGSEA. This CDR3 spans 14 amino acids.

V usage is TRBV4-1 and J usage is TRBJ1-5; possibly TRBD1 for D (5 bases). Trimming left V 5 bases short and J 4 bases short, with 12 bases between. Germline loops: CDR1 MGHRA, CDR2 YSYEKL. The CDR3 runs 14 residues. The CDR3 is CASSDKTENQPQHF. In DNA form, the CDR3 reads TGCGCCAGCAGCGACAAGACAGAAAATCAGCCCCAGCATTTT.

The chain employs TRBV5-1 and TRBJ2-5; 8 bases map to TRBD1. The DNA end is a closer match to TRBJ2-7, so the J assignment may be wrong. The CDR3 totals 14 residues. Germline V gives CDR1 SGHRS, CDR2 YFSETQ. DNA of the CDR3: TGCGCCAGCAGCCCCGGACAGGGAGGAGGCGAGCAGTACTTC. It yields the protein CASSPGQGGGEQYF.

This chain links TRBV10-3 with TRBJ2-1; 10 bases fit TRBD2. The CDR3 has 14 amino acids. V lost 7 bases and J lost 10; bases outside the gene matches: 10. CDR1 is ENHRY, CDR2 SYGVKD, per germline. CDR3 sequence (DNA): TGTGCCATCACCAGAACGAGCGGGAGGGGAGAGCAGTTCTTC. This encodes CAITRTSGRGEQFF.

The V and J genes are TRBV4-2 and TRBJ1-5; TRBD1 aligns across 7 bases. V lost 0 bases and J lost 7; bases outside the gene matches: 6. The CDR3 runs 15 residues. Germline assignment: CDR1 LGHNA and CDR2 YNFKEQ. CDR3 in amino acids: CASSQDQGGEQPQHF. DNA for the CDR3: TGTGCCAGCAGCCAAGATCAAGGGGGCGAACAGCCCCAGCATTTT.

On this clonotype itself: The CDR3 carries no conserved terminal phenylalanine or tryptophan, so it likely arises from a read error. The chain links TRBV5-1 to TRBJ2-5, with 8 bases identical to TRBD1. The J call is in doubt because the DNA end fits TRBJ2-7 better. This CDR3 is 13 amino acids long. Germline CDR1 reads SGHRS; CDR2 reads YFSETQ. DNA of the CDR3: TGCGCCAGCAGTTCAGGACAGGGTCTCGAGCAGTACTTG. It is translated as CASSSGQGLEQYL.

The CDR3 loop is CASSFLAGGWDIQYF. DNA for the CDR3: TGTGCCAGCAGCTTCCTAGCGGGGGGGTGGGACATTCAGTACTTC. The gene calls are TRBV7-2 and TRBJ2-5; 12 positions agree with TRBD2. The J call is uncertain, as TRBJ2-4 better fits the DNA end. Per germline, CDR1 SGHTA and CDR2 FQGNSA. CDR3 length equals 15 residues.

The gene calls are TRBV20-1 and TRBJ2-2, with D maybe TRBD1 (7 bases). Trimming stripped 6 bases from V and 0 bases from J, with 32 bases between. The CDR3 extends over 21 amino acids. Germline loops: CDR1 DFQATT, CDR2 SNEGSKA (reference sequence). CDR3 DNA sequence: TGCAGTGCCATAGTTATCGTTACAGGGGAGGACGTATTCGCGAACACCGGGGAGCTGTTTTTT. Translating gives CSAIVIVTGEDVFANTGELFF.

V is TRBV3-1 and J is TRBJ2-7; TRBD1 aligns across 7 bases. The CDR3 consists of 15 residues. Germline CDR1 and CDR2: LGHDT and YNNKEL (reference sequence). Trimming at V came to 0 bases and at J to 4 bases, leaving 6 bases not matched to a gene. The CDR3 loop reads CASSQELGDRYEQYF. The CDR3 DNA reads as TGTGCCAGCAGCCAAGAGTTGGGGGACAGATACGAGCAGTACTTC.

This clonotype has only one observation. The V gene is TRBV7-2, the J gene TRBJ2-7, with unresolved D. CDR1 is SGHTA and CDR2 is FQGNSA in the germline V gene. Trimming removed 6 bases from V and 5 bases from J, with 20 bases in between. The CDR3 spans 15 residues. CDR3 region: CASSPLVLSGDEQYF. CDR3 in DNA: TGTGCCAGCAGTCCTTTGGTGCTCTCCGGCGACGAGCAGTACTTC.

The V gene is TRBV12-3 or TRBV12-4, the J gene TRBJ2-7; D call uncertain. The J call could be wrong; TRBJ2-5 is a better fit for the DNA end. This CDR3 is built from 13 residues. The CDR3 region has the DNA TGTGCCAGCGGGCTAACGATGCGAGAGACCCAGTACTTC. Translation: CASGLTMRETQYF.

The gene calls are TRBV20-1 and TRBJ2-5; a possible D gene is TRBD2 (7 bases). Germline lookup yields CDR1 DFQATT and CDR2 SNEGSKA (reference sequence). With 1 base removed from V and 11 bases from J, the gap between germline ends came to 23 bases. The CDR3 spans 15 residues. The CDR3 DNA sequence: TGCAGTGCTAGAGTGGCTAGGGGGGGACACAATGAGCAGTACTTC. Residues: CSARVARGGHNEQYF.

V is TRBV3-1 and J is TRBJ2-7; TRBD1 matches 8 bases. TRBJ2-5 explains the end of the DNA better; the J call may be wrong. Germline V gene sequence: CDR1 LGHDT, CDR2 YNNKEL (reference sequence). There are 15 residues in the CDR3. CDR3 in amino acids: CASSHKRTGRETQYF. CDR3 bases: TGTGCCAGCAGCCACAAAAGGACAGGGCGAGAGACCCAGTACTTC.

The table lists this clonotype with a count of one. The chain recombines TRBV4-1 with TRBJ2-7, with 7 bases matching TRBD2. V dropped 1 base and J dropped 0; count of bases not matched to a gene: 9. The CDR3 is made up of 17 amino acids. CDR1 MGHRA and CDR2 YSYEKL come from the germline V gene. The CDR3 nucleotides read TGCGCCAGCAGCCAAGGTATAGCGGGTATTTTCTCCTACGAGCAGTACTTC. Translated: CASSQGIAGIFSYEQYF.